This T cell receptor (beta chain) was captured by sequencing in a study of blood T cell repertoires in COVID-19. As for the study in general: Samples representing acute and convalescent COVID-19 were sourced from the United States, Italy and Spain.

Original processing notes: Amplifying reference gene primers gave estimates of nucleated cell counts. Assay: immunoSEQ multiplex PCR; the TCRdb copy retains only in-frame clones and omits some. The D gene and trimming were derived from the DNA, and the V and J assignments and clone size from that table. The profile shows over 300,000 clones, over 75% of them singletons. CDR1 MGHRA and CDR2 YSYEKL come from the germline V gene. J gave up 7 bases and V 4 bases, and 10 bases lay outside the gene matches. The length of the CDR3 is 15 residues. J is TRBJ1-5 and V is TRBV4-1, with 7 positions matching TRBD1. The sequence was collected from a human donor in a cohort sampled during active COVID-19. Sequencing was done on a sample of peripheral blood. For the CDR3, the DNA is TGCGCCAGCAGCCTTGACAGGGCTGTCGGACAGCCCCAGCATTTT. This sequence encodes CASSLDRAVGQPQHF.